One sample yielded the 3 T cell receptor beta chains listed below, sequenced in a study of blood T cell repertoires in COVID-19. Libraries were prepared by immunoSEQ multiplex PCR; TCRdb keeps only in-frame clonotypes and omits some of them. The sample contains fewer than 95,000 clones, 70% to 90% of which appear only once. The sequencing sample was made of peripheral blood. The receptors shown here come from a middle-aged man with active or convalescent COVID-19.

This chain connects TRBV7-7 to TRBJ2-5, with 10 nucleotides matching TRBD1. V gave up 5 bases and J gave up 5 bases; unmatched junction bases: 5. This CDR3 is built from 14 residues. The V gene's germline CDR1 is SSHAT and CDR2 FNYEAQ (reference sequence). The CDR3 protein is CASSQTGGEETQYF. In nucleotides, the CDR3 is TGTGCCAGCAGCCAGACAGGGGGCGAGGAGACCCAGTACTTC.

This clone has more than one count but fewer than ten. V and J are TRBV19 and TRBJ2-7; 8 positions match TRBD1. The CDR3 length is 14 residues. V lost 3 bases and J lost 6; bases outside the gene matches: 7. Germline V gene sequence: CDR1 LNHDA, CDR2 SQIVND (reference sequence). In DNA, the CDR3 is TGTGCCAGTAGTATTGACAGGGGAACGGGCGAGCAGTACTTC. This translates into CASSIDRGTGEQYF.

The genes are TRBV4-1 and TRBJ2-7; the match to TRBD2 covers 13 bases. In germline, CDR1 is MGHRA, CDR2 YSYEKL. This CDR3 is 16 amino acids long. The V gene end was trimmed by 1 base and the J gene end by 4 bases; junction bases not matched to a gene: 4. The CDR3 DNA reads TGCGCCAGCAGCCAAGGTCTGACTAGCGGGAGGTACGAGCAGTACTTC. This sequence encodes CASSQGLTSGRYEQYF.